This paragraph covers one T cell receptor beta chain sequence. Its cognate antigen is unknown. The germline CDR1 and CDR2 sequences are LGHNA and YSLEER. V lost 0 bases, J lost 3 bases, and 14 bases lay in between. There are 16 residues in the CDR3. The donors belonged to the roughly 110-subject validation cohort, separate from the roughly 600-subject first cohort. The data are from a study of cytomegalovirus exposure and HLA in healthy donors. The study's findings and limits: Per published reports, the classifier diagnosed cytomegalovirus status with high specificity and sensitivity.

Profiled with immunoSEQ multiplex PCR; TCRdb holds only in-frame clones, not every one. The data show about 43,000 clones, with roughly nine tenths seen just once and roughly 5.3% held by the top ten. Specimen: PBMCs. This clonotype originated in a man younger than 35 in good health and CMV-seronegative. The chain carries TRBV4-3 and TRBJ1-2, with D possibly being TRBD1 (5 bases). The chain's CDR3 is CASSQDPTGRYYGYTF. The CDR3 DNA reads as TGCGCCAGCAGCCAAGACCCTACAGGAAGGTACTATGGCTACACCTTC.